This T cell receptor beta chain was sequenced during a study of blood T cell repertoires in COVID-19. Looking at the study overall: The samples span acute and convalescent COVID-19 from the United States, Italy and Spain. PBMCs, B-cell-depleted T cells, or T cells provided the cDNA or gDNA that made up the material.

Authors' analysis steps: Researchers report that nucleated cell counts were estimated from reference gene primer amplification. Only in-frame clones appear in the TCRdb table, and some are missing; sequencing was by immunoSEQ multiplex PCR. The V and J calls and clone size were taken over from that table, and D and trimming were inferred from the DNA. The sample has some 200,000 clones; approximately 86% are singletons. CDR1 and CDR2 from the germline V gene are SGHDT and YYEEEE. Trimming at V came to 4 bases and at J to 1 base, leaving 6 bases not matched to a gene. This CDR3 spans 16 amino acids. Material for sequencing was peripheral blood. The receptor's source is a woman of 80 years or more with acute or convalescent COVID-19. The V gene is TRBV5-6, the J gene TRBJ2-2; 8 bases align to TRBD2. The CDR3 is CASSREGVRNTGELFF. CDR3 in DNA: TGTGCCAGCAGCCGGGAGGGGGTAAGGAACACCGGGGAGCTGTTTTTT.